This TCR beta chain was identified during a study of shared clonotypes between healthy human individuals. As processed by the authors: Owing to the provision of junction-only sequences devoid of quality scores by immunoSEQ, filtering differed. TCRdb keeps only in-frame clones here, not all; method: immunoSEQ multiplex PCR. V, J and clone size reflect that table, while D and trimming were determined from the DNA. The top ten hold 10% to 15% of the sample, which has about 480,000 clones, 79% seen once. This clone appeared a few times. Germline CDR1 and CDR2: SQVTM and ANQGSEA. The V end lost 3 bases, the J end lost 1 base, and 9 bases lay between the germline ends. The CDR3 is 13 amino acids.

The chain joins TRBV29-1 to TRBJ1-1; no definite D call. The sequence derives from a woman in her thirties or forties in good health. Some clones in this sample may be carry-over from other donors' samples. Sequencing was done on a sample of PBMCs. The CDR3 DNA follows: TGCAGCGTTGAGATGGGAAGGAACACTGAAGCTTTCTTT. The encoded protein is CSVEMGRNTEAFF.